The 31 T cell receptor beta chains in this list originate from one sample, sequenced in a study of blood T cell repertoires in COVID-19. This table comes from immunoSEQ multiplex PCR, and its TCRdb copy is limited to in-frame clones, with some not included. In the table there are about 260,000 clones, 88% of which are singletons. The material sequenced was peripheral blood. Every receptor here comes from a woman in her twenties or thirties with COVID-19, enrolled during active disease.

The gene calls are TRBV11-3 and TRBJ1-1; D is unclear. Germline V lookup: CDR1 SGHNT, CDR2 YENEEA. The V end lost 7 bases, the J end lost 1 base, and 13 bases lay between the germline ends. CDR3 length equals 14 residues. The CDR3 sequence: CASNQNGENTEAFF. CDR3 DNA sequence: TGTGCCAGCAATCAGAACGGGGAGAACACTGAAGCTTTCTTT.

The chain carries TRBV9 and TRBJ2-1; D might be TRBD2 (6 bases). Trimming left V 4 bases short and J 2 bases short, with 16 bases between. This CDR3 spans 16 amino acids. Germline V CDR1 and CDR2: SGDLS, YYNGEE. The chain's CDR3 is CASSTTGTWPYNEQFF. The CDR3 DNA reads TGTGCCAGCAGCACAACCGGGACTTGGCCCTACAATGAGCAGTTCTTC.

This sequence joins TRBV10-3 and TRBJ2-1; 8 bases line up with TRBD2. Germline trimming cut 0 bases from V and 3 bases from J; bases unmatched to any gene: 4. Germline V gene lookup returns CDR1 ENHRY and CDR2 SYGVKD. The CDR3 spans 16 residues. The CDR3 coding sequence is TGTGCCATCAGTGAGTCGGGACTAGAATTCTACAATGAGCAGTTCTTC. It specifies CAISESGLEFYNEQFF.

The gene calls are TRBV5-4 and TRBJ1-1; D gene ambiguous. The CDR3 covers 16 residues. Trimming removed 0 bases at V and 0 bases at J, with 12 bases between. The germline V gene has CDR1 SGHNT and CDR2 YYREEE (reference sequence). CDR3 protein: CASSLGSGRMNTEAFF. The CDR3 DNA reads TGTGCCAGCAGCTTGGGGTCAGGCAGAATGAACACTGAAGCTTTCTTT.

This chain connects TRBV6-1 to TRBJ2-7; 10 nucleotides agree with TRBD2. Germline loops: CDR1 MNHNS, CDR2 SASEGT. The CDR3 length is 16 residues. J lost 3 bases, V lost 1 base, and 6 bases had no gene match. The CDR3 sequence is CASSEDLAGVRYEQYF. The CDR3 DNA is TGTGCCAGCAGTGAAGATCTAGCGGGAGTACGCTACGAGCAGTACTTC.

On this clone: At the DNA level, this CDR3 is encoded by other sequences in the same sample as well. The chain is built from TRBV9 and TRBJ1-2, with D possibly being TRBD1 (6 bases). The CDR3 runs to 14 residues. Germline V gene data show CDR1 as SGDLS and CDR2 as YYNGEE. V lost 0 bases to trimming and J lost 0 bases, with 6 bases between them. In DNA form, the CDR3 reads TGTGCCAGCAGCGTAGGGGACACTAACTATGGCTACACCTTC. Translated: CASSVGDTNYGYTF.

The CDR3 DNA reads as TGTGCCAGCAGCTCCGCGTCGTGGGAGATTGAAGCTTTCTTT. Protein sequence: CASSSASWEIEAFF. The chain links TRBV7-9 to TRBJ1-1, with D uncertain. Germline V CDR1 and CDR2: SEHNR, FQNEAQ (reference sequence). There are 14 residues in the CDR3. V lost 4 bases to trimming and J lost 7 bases, with 16 bases between them.

This clone was recorded only once. The chain recombines TRBV11-2 with TRBJ2-3; unclear D gene. V was trimmed by 0 bases and J by 5 bases, leaving 6 bases between them. CDR3 length equals 13 residues. From germline, CDR1 is SGHAT and CDR2 FQNNGV. The CDR3 loop reads CASSLEFIDTQYF. In DNA form, the CDR3 reads TGTGCCAGCAGCTTAGAATTTATAGATACGCAGTATTTT.

This chain connects TRBV9 to TRBJ2-1; 7 bases line up with TRBD2. From germline, CDR1 is SGDLS and CDR2 YYNGEE. The V gene end was trimmed by 2 bases and the J gene end by 2 bases; junction bases not matched to a gene: 10. The CDR3 is 17 residues long. CDR3 residues: CASSVFEGGRAYNEQFF. CDR3 in DNA: TGTGCCAGCAGCGTTTTCGAGGGTGGGAGGGCCTACAATGAGCAGTTCTTC.

This clone was counted once. This chain links TRBV18 with TRBJ2-5, with TRBD1 as a possible D gene (6 bases). From germline, CDR1 is KGHSH and CDR2 LQKENI. The CDR3 totals 15 residues. Trimming removed 3 bases at V and 5 bases at J, with 16 bases between. The CDR3 loop reads CASSPEAGADETQYF. CDR3 coding DNA: TGTGCCAGCTCACCCGAGGCAGGGGCGGATGAGACCCAGTACTTC. Variable domain in full (rest from reference TRBV18 and TRBJ2-5): NAGVMQNPRHLVRRRGQEARLRCSPMKGHSHVYWYRQLPEEGLKFMVYLQKENIIDESGMPKERFSAEFPKEGPSILRIQQVVRGDSAAYFCASSPEAGADETQYFGPGTRLLVL.

The rearrangement uses TRBV29-1 and TRBJ2-7; TRBD1 matches at 9 bases. Trimming cost V 6 bases and J 6 bases; bases outside gene matches: 9. This CDR3 region has 13 residues. The germline gives CDR1 SQVTM, CDR2 ANQGSEA. The CDR3 here is CSVVGTGSSEQYF. As DNA, the CDR3 is TGCAGCGTGGTCGGGACAGGGTCTTCCGAGCAGTACTTC.

The rearrangement joins TRBV2 to TRBJ2-7; TRBD2 might be the D (5 bases). The germline V gene encodes CDR1 SNHLY and CDR2 FYNNEI. This CDR3 has 11 residues. Trimming took off 11 bases at V and 3 bases at J, with 11 bases between the two ends. CDR3 sequence: CAVNRDYEQYF. DNA for the CDR3: TGTGCCGTCAACCGGGACTACGAGCAGTACTTC.

This clone has more than one count but fewer than ten. The chain employs TRBV11-2 and TRBJ2-2, with TRBD1 identical over 10 bases. CDR1 is SGHAT and CDR2 is FQNNGV in the germline V gene. The CDR3 spans 16 residues. The trim removed 5 bases at V and 6 bases at J, leaving 9 bases unmatched. The CDR3: CASSQMTGGVAGELFF. The CDR3 bases are TGTGCCAGCAGCCAAATGACAGGGGGCGTGGCCGGGGAGCTGTTTTTT. Together with reference TRBV11-2 and TRBJ2-2, the CDR3 gives the full variable domain: EAGVAQSPRYKIIEKRQSVAFWCNPISGHATLYWYQQILGQGPKLLIQFQNNGVVDDSQLPKDRFSAERLKGVDSTLKIQPAKLEDSAVYLCASSQMTGGVAGELFFGEGSRLTVL.

The V and J genes are TRBV6-1 and TRBJ1-5, with D possibly TRBD1 on 5 matching bases. The CDR3 length is 13 residues. From germline, CDR1 is MNHNS and CDR2 SASEGT. Trimming stripped 3 bases from V and 9 bases from J, with 12 bases between. The CDR3 loop reads CASSDGGMWPQHF. CDR3 coding DNA: TGTGCCAGCAGTGACGGGGGGATGTGGCCCCAGCATTTT.

CDR3 coding DNA: TGTGCCATCAGGGGGACAGGGGGCGGCTATGGCTACACCTTC. It specifies CAIRGTGGGYGYTF. The chain employs TRBV10-3 and TRBJ1-2; 12 nucleotides agree with TRBD1. CDR1 is ENHRY, CDR2 SYGVKD, per germline. After removal of 6 bases from V and 4 bases from J, the junction contained 3 bases not matched to a gene. This CDR3 is built from 14 residues.

The chain uses TRBV5-1 and TRBJ1-1; D ambiguous. The V and J ends lost 0 bases and 0 bases respectively, with 9 bases between them. Germline V gives CDR1 SGHRS, CDR2 YFSETQ. The CDR3 has 15 residues. Written as DNA, the CDR3 is TGCGCCAGCAGCTTGGCCCCAGGAATGAACACTGAAGCTTTCTTT. It encodes CASSLAPGMNTEAFF.

The chain is built from TRBV11-1 and TRBJ1-6; D is unresolved. This CDR3 spans 13 amino acids. Germline V gene data show CDR1 as SGHAT and CDR2 as FQDESV (reference sequence). V lost 1 base and J 9 bases, leaving 7 bases between the germline ends. CDR3: CASSLVGGSPLHF. CDR3 nucleotide sequence: TGTGCCAGCAGCTTAGTTGGCGGTTCACCCCTCCACTTT.

This clone has a single count. CDR3 DNA sequence: TGCGCCAGCAGCCAAGCCCCCGGGACAGGCGCCAACACTGAAGCTTTCTTT. It encodes CASSQAPGTGANTEAFF. This chain connects TRBV4-3 to TRBJ1-1, with 8 bases lining up with TRBD1. J lost 2 bases, V lost 1 base, and 9 bases had no gene match. The CDR3 extends over 17 amino acids. Germline V gene data show CDR1 as LGHNA and CDR2 as YSLEER.

J is TRBJ2-1 and V is TRBV24-1; 10 bases map to TRBD2. CDR1 KGHDR and CDR2 SFDVKD come from the germline V gene. V shed 6 bases and J 5 bases; nucleotides not matched to a gene: 9. This CDR3 has 16 residues. The CDR3 nucleotides are TGTGCCACCAGTCCCGTCGGGCTAGCGGGAGACAATGAGCAGTTCTTC. This encodes CATSPVGLAGDNEQFF.

This clone was seen a handful of times. The chain is built from TRBV2 and TRBJ1-3; TRBD1 agrees at 8 bases. V shed 7 bases and J 4 bases; nucleotides not matched to a gene: 3. Germline CDR1 and CDR2: SNHLY and FYNNEI. The CDR3 extends over 13 amino acids. The CDR3 DNA is TGTGCCAGCACCCGGACAGGGGGAAACACCATATATTTT. Residues: CASTRTGGNTIYF.

The chain has TRBV5-1 and TRBJ1-5; 7 bases fit TRBD1. The V gene end was trimmed by 0 bases and the J gene end by 7 bases; junction bases not matched to a gene: 4. The CDR3 is 14 amino acids. CDR1 SGHRS and CDR2 YFSETQ come from the germline V gene. The CDR3 is CASSLEAGGQPQHF. Here the CDR3 DNA reads TGCGCCAGCAGCTTGGAAGCAGGGGGGCAGCCCCAGCATTTT.

The chain carries TRBV5-4 and TRBJ1-1; 8 bases map to TRBD1. Looked up from germline, CDR1 is SGHNT and CDR2 is YYREEE (reference sequence). The trim removed 5 bases at V and 0 bases at J, leaving 0 bases unmatched. CDR3 length: 13 amino acids. CDR3 in DNA: TGTGCCAGCAGGACAGGGGTGAACACTGAAGCTTTCTTT. Protein product: CASRTGVNTEAFF.

This chain links TRBV6-6 with TRBJ1-4; 9 bases fit TRBD1. V trimming: 5 bases; J trimming: 17 bases; junction bases outside the gene matches: 9. CDR1 and CDR2 (germline): MNHNY, SVGAGI (reference sequence). The CDR3 loop spans 12 amino acids. The CDR3 coding sequence is TGTGCCAGCAGTGCTGGGGACAGGGTGCGTTTTTTT. Amino acid sequence: CASSAGDRVRFF.

To note about this clone: Compared with germline, one end of the junction differs, possibly owing to a read error. The chain recombines TRBV19 with TRBJ1-5; no clear D. Germline loops: CDR1 LNHDA, CDR2 SQIVND (reference sequence). This CDR3 has 13 residues. The CDR3 DNA reads TGTGCCAGTAGTCTAGACACTAATCAGCCCCAGCATTTT. Its protein product is CASSLDTNQPQHF.

The CDR3 protein is CASSPDRSGYTF. CDR3 coding DNA: TGTGCCAGCTCACCCGACAGGAGCGGCTACACCTTC. The V and J genes are TRBV18 and TRBJ1-2; D is perhaps TRBD1 (6 bases). V dropped 3 bases and J dropped 8 bases, with 10 bases sitting between them. From germline, CDR1 is KGHSH and CDR2 LQKENI. The CDR3 has 12 residues.

This chain connects TRBV2 to TRBJ2-7; 10 positions agree with TRBD2. Germline trimming cut 4 bases from V and 5 bases from J; bases unmatched to any gene: 8. This CDR3 is 15 amino acids long. Germline CDR1 SNHLY, CDR2 FYNNEI. Written as DNA, the CDR3 is TGTGCCAGCAGTGGTCGCAGCGGGAGGGCCCACGAGCAGTACTTC. Amino acid sequence: CASSGRSGRAHEQYF.

V is TRBV19 and J is TRBJ2-2; 7 positions match TRBD2. The V and J ends lost 4 bases and 6 bases, in that order; junction bases with no gene match: 8. Germline CDR1 and CDR2: LNHDA and SQIVND (reference sequence). CDR3 size: 15 residues. This CDR3 reads CASSTETGGAGELFF. CDR3 DNA: TGTGCCAGTAGTACAGAGACGGGAGGAGCCGGGGAGCTGTTTTTT.

The V call is TRBV10-3, the J call TRBJ2-5, with TRBD2 identical over 10 bases. From germline, CDR1 is ENHRY and CDR2 SYGVKD. CDR3 length equals 14 residues. Losses at the gene ends were 4 bases for V and 3 bases for J; bases not matched to a gene: 2. CDR3 sequence: CAISGTSGKETQYF. In nucleotides, the CDR3 is TGTGCCATCAGTGGGACTAGCGGAAAAGAGACCCAGTACTTC.

The chain couples TRBV27 to TRBJ1-6; D is ambiguous. V was shortened by 6 bases and J by 0 bases, with 12 bases between the two germline ends. Germline CDR1 MNHEY, CDR2 SMNVEV (reference sequence). The CDR3 sequence is 16 residues long. The CDR3 nucleotides read TGTGCCAGCAGCCCATTAGCTGCCTCCTATAATTCACCCCTCCACTTT. It translates to CASSPLAASYNSPLHF.

The chain recombines TRBV7-9 with TRBJ2-2; D perhaps matches TRBD1 (6 bases). The CDR3 sequence is 15 residues long. Germline V gene sequence: CDR1 SEHNR, CDR2 FQNEAQ (reference sequence). The V end lost 3 bases, the J end lost 3 bases, and 11 bases lay between the germline ends. In DNA, the CDR3 is TGTGCCAGCAGCTTGTATTGGACAGACACCGGGGAGCTGTTTTTT. It yields the protein CASSLYWTDTGELFF.

Written as DNA, the CDR3 is TGTGCCTGGAGTTTGCGGGACTCCCGTACGCAGTATTTT. Residues: CAWSLRDSRTQYF. The chain has TRBV30 and TRBJ2-3; perhaps TRBD2 as D (6 bases). This CDR3 has 13 amino acids. Trimming removed 2 bases from V and 8 bases from J, with 14 bases in between. The germline CDR1 and CDR2 sequences are GTSNPN and SVGIG (reference sequence).